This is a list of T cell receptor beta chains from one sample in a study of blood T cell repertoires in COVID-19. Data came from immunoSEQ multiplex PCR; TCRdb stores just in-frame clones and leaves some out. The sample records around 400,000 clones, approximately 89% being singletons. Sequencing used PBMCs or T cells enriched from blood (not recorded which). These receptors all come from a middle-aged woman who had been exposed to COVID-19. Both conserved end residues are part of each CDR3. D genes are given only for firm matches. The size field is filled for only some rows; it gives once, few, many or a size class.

CDR3nt: TGTGCCACCAGCAGAGATCTCGGCAGGGCCAACACTGAAGCTTTCTTT; CDR3aa: CATSRDLGRANTEAFF; abundance: -; d_gene: -; v_gene: TRBV15; j_gene: TRBJ1-1
CDR3nt: TGTGCCAGCAGTTACGGTAGCGGGGGAGCCTACGAGCAGTACTTC; CDR3aa: CASSYGSGGAYEQYF; abundance: once; d_gene: TRBD2; v_gene: TRBV6-5; j_gene: TRBJ2-7
CDR3nt: TGTGCCAGCAGCGTAGTGGAGGAGAGCACTGAAGCTTTCTTT; CDR3aa: CASSVVEESTEAFF; abundance: once; d_gene: -; v_gene: TRBV9; j_gene: TRBJ1-1
CDR3nt: TGTGCCATCAGTCCGACTAGCGGGGGGGCGCTGGAGCAGTTCTTC; CDR3aa: CAISPTSGGALEQFF; abundance: -; d_gene: TRBD2; v_gene: TRBV10-3; j_gene: TRBJ2-1
CDR3nt: TGTGCCAGCAATACGGAGGGGATGATCGTAGGTTACGAGCAGTACTTC; CDR3aa: CASNTEGMIVGYEQYF; abundance: -; d_gene: -; v_gene: TRBV11-3; j_gene: TRBJ2-7
CDR3nt: TGTGCCACCAGCAGAGGGGTGGGACAGGGACGAGGAGGAGGCTACACCTTC; CDR3aa: CATSRGVGQGRGGGYTF; abundance: -; d_gene: TRBD1; v_gene: TRBV15; j_gene: TRBJ1-2
CDR3nt: TGTGCCAGCCAGAGGGACTACTCCTACGAGCAGTACTTC; CDR3aa: CASQRDYSYEQYF; abundance: -; d_gene: TRBD2; v_gene: TRBV2; j_gene: TRBJ2-7
CDR3nt: TGTGCCAGCAGCGAGAGGGGCGGGAGGGGTGAGCAGTACTTC; CDR3aa: CASSERGGRGEQYF; abundance: -; d_gene: TRBD2; v_gene: TRBV7-2; j_gene: TRBJ2-7
CDR3nt: TGTGCCACCAGTTTCGGGTATCCCGGGGAGCTGTTTTTT; CDR3aa: CATSFGYPGELFF; abundance: -; d_gene: -; v_gene: TRBV24-1; j_gene: TRBJ2-2
CDR3nt: TGCGCCAGCAGCTTACGGGATCTCGGCACTGAAGCTTTCTTT; CDR3aa: CASSLRDLGTEAFF; abundance: once; d_gene: -; v_gene: TRBV5-1; j_gene: TRBJ1-1
CDR3nt: TGCAGCGTTGAACGAACTGGGACAGGGCCCTATGGCTACACCTTC; CDR3aa: CSVERTGTGPYGYTF; abundance: once; d_gene: TRBD1; v_gene: TRBV29-1; j_gene: TRBJ1-2
CDR3nt: TGCGCCAGCAGCTTGGCAGGGGGCGATCAGCCCCAGCATTTT; CDR3aa: CASSLAGGDQPQHF; abundance: -; d_gene: TRBD1; v_gene: TRBV5-1; j_gene: TRBJ1-5
CDR3nt: TGTGCCAGCTCACCAGGGGGCCAGACAGCCGTCTATGGCTACACCTTC; CDR3aa: CASSPGGQTAVYGYTF; abundance: -; d_gene: -; v_gene: TRBV18; j_gene: TRBJ1-2
CDR3nt: TGTGCCAGCAGCTTAGGGGCGGGGGCGGAATACGAGCAGTACTTC; CDR3aa: CASSLGAGAEYEQYF; abundance: -; d_gene: -; v_gene: TRBV7-2; j_gene: TRBJ2-7
CDR3nt: TGTGCCAGCAGCTTAGGCCTAGCGGAAGAGACCCAGTACTTC; CDR3aa: CASSLGLAEETQYF; abundance: once; d_gene: TRBD2; v_gene: TRBV7-2; j_gene: TRBJ2-5
CDR3nt: TGTGCCATCGGGGAGGGGCGCACCTACGAGCAGTACTTC; CDR3aa: CAIGEGRTYEQYF; abundance: -; d_gene: TRBD2; v_gene: TRBV15; j_gene: TRBJ2-7
CDR3nt: TGTGCCAGCAGCTTAAGTGGCAATACCTACAATGAGCAGTTCTTC; CDR3aa: CASSLSGNTYNEQFF; abundance: -; d_gene: -; v_gene: TRBV7-3; j_gene: TRBJ2-1
CDR3nt: TGTGCCAGCAGTGCAAAGAATACAGGGAGTATCCCTTATAGCAATCAGCCCCAGCATTTT; CDR3aa: CASSAKNTGSIPYSNQPQHF; abundance: -; d_gene: -; v_gene: TRBV2; j_gene: TRBJ1-5
CDR3nt: TGTGCCAGTAGTATACGGGACAGGGGGCAATTATACAATGAGCAGTTCTTC; CDR3aa: CASSIRDRGQLYNEQFF; abundance: -; d_gene: TRBD1; v_gene: TRBV19; j_gene: TRBJ2-1
CDR3nt: TGCAGCGTAGGCCGCCGGGACAGCTCCTACGAGCAGTACTTC; CDR3aa: CSVGRRDSSYEQYF; abundance: once; d_gene: TRBD1; v_gene: TRBV29-1; j_gene: TRBJ2-7
CDR3nt: TGTGCCAGTGCAGGGGGAGGCGTAAAACTGTTTTTT; CDR3aa: CASAGGGVKLFF; abundance: -; d_gene: TRBD1; v_gene: TRBV19; j_gene: TRBJ1-4
CDR3nt: TGTGCCAGCAGCCAGACAGGGGGAAACACTGAAGCTTTCTTT; CDR3aa: CASSQTGGNTEAFF; abundance: -; d_gene: TRBD1; v_gene: TRBV5-5; j_gene: TRBJ1-1
CDR3nt: TGTGCCAGCAGGATCGGGACAGACTATGGCTACACCTTC; CDR3aa: CASRIGTDYGYTF; abundance: -; d_gene: TRBD1; v_gene: TRBV2; j_gene: TRBJ1-2
CDR3nt: TGTGCCAGCAGCCCAAAGACAGGAGTGAACACTGAAGCTTTCTTT; CDR3aa: CASSPKTGVNTEAFF; abundance: -; d_gene: -; v_gene: TRBV5-4; j_gene: TRBJ1-1
CDR3nt: TGTGCCAGCAGTGAAGCTGGGTCCGCCTCGAGGGAAAAACTGTTTTTT; CDR3aa: CASSEAGSASREKLFF; abundance: -; d_gene: -; v_gene: TRBV2; j_gene: TRBJ1-4
CDR3nt: TGTGCCACCGCGCCGGGACAGGGACCCCAGACGGGAAACACCATATATTTT; CDR3aa: CATAPGQGPQTGNTIYF; abundance: -; d_gene: TRBD1; v_gene: TRBV19; j_gene: TRBJ1-3
CDR3nt: TGTGCCAGCAGCAAAGGTCGGGCAGGGAATACAAACACCTTC; CDR3aa: CASSKGRAGNTNTF; abundance: -; d_gene: -; v_gene: TRBV21-1; j_gene: TRBJ1-2
CDR3nt: TGTGCCAGCAGCTTGGGAGGGAGCTCCTACGAGCAGTACTTC; CDR3aa: CASSLGGSSYEQYF; abundance: -; d_gene: -; v_gene: TRBV5-5; j_gene: TRBJ2-7
CDR3nt: TGCAGCGTCCTGACTAATTACAGGGGGGTTTGGATGAACACTGAAGCTTTCTTT; CDR3aa: CSVLTNYRGVWMNTEAFF; abundance: once; d_gene: TRBD1; v_gene: TRBV29-1; j_gene: TRBJ1-1
CDR3nt: TGTGCCAGCAGCGCCACAGGGGCGAGAAGCAATCAGCCCCAGCATTTT; CDR3aa: CASSATGARSNQPQHF; abundance: -; d_gene: TRBD1; v_gene: TRBV5-5; j_gene: TRBJ1-5
CDR3nt: TGCGCCAGCAGCCAAGACAGTACAACTGAAAAACTGTTTTTT; CDR3aa: CASSQDSTTEKLFF; abundance: few; d_gene: -; v_gene: TRBV5-1; j_gene: TRBJ1-4
CDR3nt: TGTGCTAGTGGCCCGACCAATACAGGGGATCAGCCCCAGCATTTT; CDR3aa: CASGPTNTGDQPQHF; abundance: -; d_gene: TRBD1; v_gene: TRBV12-5; j_gene: TRBJ1-5
CDR3nt: TGTGCCACCAGTGATTTGGAGGCCGGATACAATGAGCAGTTCTTC; CDR3aa: CATSDLEAGYNEQFF; abundance: -; d_gene: -; v_gene: TRBV24-1; j_gene: TRBJ2-1
CDR3nt: TGTGCCAGCAGCTTGGGGCGATGGCAGGATAGCAATCAGCCCCAGCATTTT; CDR3aa: CASSLGRWQDSNQPQHF; abundance: once; d_gene: -; v_gene: TRBV7-2; j_gene: TRBJ1-5
CDR3nt: TGTGCCAGCAGCCAAGGGCCGGGACAGGGAAACTATGGCTACACCTTC; CDR3aa: CASSQGPGQGNYGYTF; abundance: -; d_gene: TRBD1; v_gene: TRBV14; j_gene: TRBJ1-2
CDR3nt: TGTGCCAGTAGTAGAGGACAGGGCAGAACTGAAGCTTTCTTT; CDR3aa: CASSRGQGRTEAFF; abundance: -; d_gene: TRBD1; v_gene: TRBV19; j_gene: TRBJ1-1
CDR3nt: TGTGCCAGCTCACCAGGGGACATGTTAACTGGAAACACCATATATTTT; CDR3aa: CASSPGDMLTGNTIYF; abundance: -; d_gene: -; v_gene: TRBV18; j_gene: TRBJ1-3
CDR3nt: TGTGCCAGCAGTAACAGGGGAAATCTCTATGGCTACACCTTC; CDR3aa: CASSNRGNLYGYTF; abundance: -; d_gene: TRBD1; v_gene: TRBV27; j_gene: TRBJ1-2
CDR3nt: TGTGCCACCAGTGATGCGGGGGCTTCAACTAATGAAAAACTGTTTTTT; CDR3aa: CATSDAGASTNEKLFF; abundance: -; d_gene: -; v_gene: TRBV24-1; j_gene: TRBJ1-4
CDR3nt: TGTGCCAGCAGTTTTCCAACGACAGTTTCGAACACTGAAGCTTTCTTT; CDR3aa: CASSFPTTVSNTEAFF; abundance: -; d_gene: -; v_gene: TRBV28; j_gene: TRBJ1-1
CDR3nt: TGTGCCAGTAGTATATTAGGGGGCAATCAGCCCCAGCATTTT; CDR3aa: CASSILGGNQPQHF; abundance: few; d_gene: -; v_gene: TRBV19; j_gene: TRBJ1-5
CDR3nt: TGTGCCAGCGGATATGGACAGGTGGGCAATCAGCCCCAGCATTTT; CDR3aa: CASGYGQVGNQPQHF; abundance: -; d_gene: TRBD1; v_gene: TRBV6-5; j_gene: TRBJ1-5
CDR3nt: TGTGCCAGCAGCGAGGCAGGGGGCCTTAACACTGAAGCTTTCTTT; CDR3aa: CASSEAGGLNTEAFF; abundance: -; d_gene: TRBD1; v_gene: TRBV6-5; j_gene: TRBJ1-1
CDR3nt: TGTGCCATCAGTGGGGAAGAACAGGGATCCCACACTGAAGCTTTCTTT; CDR3aa: CAISGEEQGSHTEAFF; abundance: -; d_gene: -; v_gene: TRBV10-3; j_gene: TRBJ1-1
CDR3nt: TGTGCCAGTAGTATAGTCGCCGGGGTCTGGCAGGAAAAACTGTTTTTT; CDR3aa: CASSIVAGVWQEKLFF; abundance: -; d_gene: -; v_gene: TRBV19; j_gene: TRBJ1-4
CDR3nt: TGTGCCAGCAGCCAAGGGGGACGGGGGGGCCCTACGCAGTATTTT; CDR3aa: CASSQGGRGGPTQYF; abundance: -; d_gene: TRBD2; v_gene: TRBV3-1/TRBV3-2; j_gene: TRBJ2-3
CDR3nt: TGCGCCAGCAGCCTCTATCTGAACACTGAAGCTTTCTTT; CDR3aa: CASSLYLNTEAFF; abundance: -; d_gene: -; v_gene: TRBV4-3; j_gene: TRBJ1-1
CDR3nt: TGTGCCAGCAGCTTCTCGGACAGAGACTATGGCTACACCTTC; CDR3aa: CASSFSDRDYGYTF; abundance: once; d_gene: -; v_gene: TRBV7-9; j_gene: TRBJ1-2
CDR3nt: TGTGCCAGCAGCCTAGGACAGGGGAAAAACATTCAGTACTTC; CDR3aa: CASSLGQGKNIQYF; abundance: -; d_gene: TRBD1; v_gene: TRBV5-6; j_gene: TRBJ2-4
CDR3nt: TGTGCCAGCACCCCTTATGGGGGCGCGACTAATGAAAAACTGTTTTTT; CDR3aa: CASTPYGGATNEKLFF; abundance: -; d_gene: -; v_gene: TRBV2; j_gene: TRBJ1-4
CDR3nt: TGTGCCAGCAGCTTAGTGGGGACTAGCACAGATACGCAGTATTTT; CDR3aa: CASSLVGTSTDTQYF; abundance: -; d_gene: -; v_gene: TRBV7-2; j_gene: TRBJ2-3
CDR3nt: TGTGCTAGTGGTTTACGGGAGACCCAGTACTTC; CDR3aa: CASGLRETQYF; abundance: -; d_gene: -; v_gene: TRBV12-5; j_gene: TRBJ2-5
CDR3nt: TGTGCCAGCAGTCTTGCCAGCGGGGGCCGGGAGACCCAGTACTTC; CDR3aa: CASSLASGGRETQYF; abundance: -; d_gene: TRBD2; v_gene: TRBV2; j_gene: TRBJ2-5
CDR3nt: TGTGCCAGCAGCCCTGCCGGGGGGGGGAACACTGAAGCTTTCTTT; CDR3aa: CASSPAGGGNTEAFF; abundance: -; d_gene: -; v_gene: TRBV14; j_gene: TRBJ1-1
CDR3nt: TGTGCCAGCAGTGAAATTATGGGGGGAAGAGGTTCACCCCTCCACTTT; CDR3aa: CASSEIMGGRGSPLHF; abundance: -; d_gene: -; v_gene: TRBV6-4; j_gene: TRBJ1-6
CDR3nt: TGTGCCAGCAGCGTCAGGACACAGGGTGGGAAAGGCTACACCTTC; CDR3aa: CASSVRTQGGKGYTF; abundance: once; d_gene: -; v_gene: TRBV5-4; j_gene: TRBJ1-2
CDR3nt: TGTGCCAGCACTCCAGAGGCGCTCATGAACACTGAAGCTTTCTTT; CDR3aa: CASTPEALMNTEAFF; abundance: -; d_gene: -; v_gene: TRBV7-9; j_gene: TRBJ1-1
CDR3nt: TGTGCCAGCAGCTTAAAAGCGGGCACCTACGAGCAGTACTTC; CDR3aa: CASSLKAGTYEQYF; abundance: -; d_gene: -; v_gene: TRBV7-2; j_gene: TRBJ2-7
CDR3nt: TGTGCCAGCAGTTACCCGACAGTCTACGAGCAGTACTTC; CDR3aa: CASSYPTVYEQYF; abundance: -; d_gene: -; v_gene: TRBV6-5; j_gene: TRBJ2-7
CDR3nt: TGTGCCAGCAGTCCCGACCAAGCGCCCTACGAGCAGTACTTC; CDR3aa: CASSPDQAPYEQYF; abundance: -; d_gene: -; v_gene: TRBV7-9; j_gene: TRBJ2-7